The text below deals with one T cell receptor (beta chain). As yet, its antigen is unknown. V was clipped by 4 bases and J by 0 bases, with 11 bases between them. The length of the CDR3 is 15 residues. CDR1 and CDR2 from the germline V gene are SGHTS and YDEGEE. The entry originates in a study of cytomegalovirus exposure and HLA in healthy donors. Whole-study results and caveats: Follow-up analysis later connected one missense variant in DCLRE1C with trimming of TCR beta V- and J-genes. Reportedly, diagnosis of cytomegalovirus status by the classifier showed high specificity and sensitivity. Later analysis identified 16,000 or so TCR beta sequences associated with HLA alleles, using a false discovery rate threshold of 0.05.

Primers included in the PCR were 60 Vbeta and 13 Jbeta primers. Produced via immunoSEQ multiplex PCR; TCRdb's table is partial and in-frame only. In the table there are 150,000 to 200,000 clones, roughly four fifths of which are singletons. This TCR derives from a woman in her forties or fifties in good health and CMV-seropositive. The chain recombines TRBV5-8 with TRBJ1-5; D not resolved. Material for sequencing was PBMCs. Here the CDR3 reads CASSVTDYSNQPQHF. The CDR3 DNA reads as TGTGCCAGCAGCGTGACCGACTATAGCAATCAGCCCCAGCATTTT.